The sample holds one count of the clone carrying this TCR beta chain. This sample's TCRbeta library carried unique molecular identifier barcodes. TCRdb re-analysed the PCR reads in MiXCR, keeping a single row per CDR3 protein. The sample carries around 500,000 distinct CDR3 sequences, approximately 12% recorded once. The record originates from a study of T-cell reconstitution after alpha-beta-depleted transplantation in children. The J segment lost 5 bases and the V segment lost 5 bases, leaving 11 bases of the junction unmatched. Germline V CDR1 and CDR2: SEHNR, FQNEAQ (reference sequence). This CDR3 is 15 amino acids long.

The receptor was derived from a human donor who donated a stem cell graft to a child with combined immunodeficiency. The material was PBMCs from the stem cell graft donor, obtained from the stem cell graft. This sequence joins TRBV7-9 and TRBJ2-5; 7 nucleotides align to TRBD2. The CDR3 DNA reads TGTGCCAGCAGCACGCCCGGCAGGGAGGGGGAGACCCAGTACTTC. As protein: CASSTPGREGETQYF. Full variable domain (remainder filled in from reference TRBV7-9 and TRBJ2-5): DTGVSQNPRHKITKRGQNVTFRCDPISEHNRLYWYRQTLGQGPEFLTYFQNEAQLEKSRLLSDRFSAERPKGSFSTLEIQRTEQGDSAMYLCASSTPGREGETQYFGPGTRLLVL.